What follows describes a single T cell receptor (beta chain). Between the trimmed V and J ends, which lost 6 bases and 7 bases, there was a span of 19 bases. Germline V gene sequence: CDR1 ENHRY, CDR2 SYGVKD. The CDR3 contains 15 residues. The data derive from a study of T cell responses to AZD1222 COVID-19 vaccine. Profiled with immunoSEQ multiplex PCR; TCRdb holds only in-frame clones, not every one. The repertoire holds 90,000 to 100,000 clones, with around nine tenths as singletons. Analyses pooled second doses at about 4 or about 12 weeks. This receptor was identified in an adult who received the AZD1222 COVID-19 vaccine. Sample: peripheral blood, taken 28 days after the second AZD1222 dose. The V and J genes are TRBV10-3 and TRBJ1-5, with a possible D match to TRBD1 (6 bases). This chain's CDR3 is CAISLKGDGEQPQHF. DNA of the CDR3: TGTGCCATCAGCCTCAAGGGGGACGGAGAACAGCCCCAGCATTTT.